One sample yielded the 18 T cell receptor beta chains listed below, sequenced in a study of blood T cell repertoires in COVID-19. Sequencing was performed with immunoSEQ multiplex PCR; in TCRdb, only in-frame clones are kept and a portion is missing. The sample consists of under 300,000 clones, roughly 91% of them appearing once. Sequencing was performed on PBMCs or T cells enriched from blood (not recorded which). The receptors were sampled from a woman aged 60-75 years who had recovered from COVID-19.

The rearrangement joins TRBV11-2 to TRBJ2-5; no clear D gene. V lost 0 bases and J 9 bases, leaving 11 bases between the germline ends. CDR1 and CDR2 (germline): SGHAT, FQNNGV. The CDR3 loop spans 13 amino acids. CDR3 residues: CASSLDPSPAQYF. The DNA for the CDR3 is TGTGCCAGCAGCTTAGATCCCTCCCCGGCCCAGTACTTC.

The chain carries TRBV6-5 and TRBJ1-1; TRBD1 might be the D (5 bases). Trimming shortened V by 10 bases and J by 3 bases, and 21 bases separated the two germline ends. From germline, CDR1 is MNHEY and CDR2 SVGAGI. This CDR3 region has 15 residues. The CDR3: CATRWVGAADTEAFF. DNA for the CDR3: TGTGCCACACGCTGGGTTGGGGCAGCAGACACTGAAGCTTTCTTT.

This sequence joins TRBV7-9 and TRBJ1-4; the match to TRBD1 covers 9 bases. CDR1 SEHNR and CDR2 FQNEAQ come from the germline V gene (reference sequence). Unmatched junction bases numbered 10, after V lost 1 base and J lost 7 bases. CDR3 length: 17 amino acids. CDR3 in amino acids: CASSLGRTGDLVEKLFF. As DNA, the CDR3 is TGTGCCAGCAGCTTAGGACGGACAGGGGATTTGGTTGAAAAACTGTTTTTT.

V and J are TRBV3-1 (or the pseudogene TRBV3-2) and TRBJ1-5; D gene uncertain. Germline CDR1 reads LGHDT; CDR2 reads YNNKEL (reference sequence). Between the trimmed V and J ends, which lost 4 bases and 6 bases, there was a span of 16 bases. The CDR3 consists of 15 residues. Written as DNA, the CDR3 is TGTGCCAGCAGCCGGGCGGGTGGGTTCGGTCAGCCCCAGCATTTT. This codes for CASSRAGGFGQPQHF.

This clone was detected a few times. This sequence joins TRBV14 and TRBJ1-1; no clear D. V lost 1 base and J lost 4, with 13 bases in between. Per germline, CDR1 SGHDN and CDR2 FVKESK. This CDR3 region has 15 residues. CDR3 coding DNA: TGTGCCAGCAGCCAAGTCCGGATGGAGGCCACTGAAGCTTTCTTT. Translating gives CASSQVRMEATEAFF.

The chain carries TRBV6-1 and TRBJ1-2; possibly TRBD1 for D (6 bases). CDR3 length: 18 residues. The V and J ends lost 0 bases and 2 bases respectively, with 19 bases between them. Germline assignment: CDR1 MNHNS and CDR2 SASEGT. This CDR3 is CASSEARFQGQRNYGYTF. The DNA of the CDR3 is TGTGCCAGCAGTGAAGCTAGGTTTCAGGGGCAACGGAACTATGGCTACACCTTC.

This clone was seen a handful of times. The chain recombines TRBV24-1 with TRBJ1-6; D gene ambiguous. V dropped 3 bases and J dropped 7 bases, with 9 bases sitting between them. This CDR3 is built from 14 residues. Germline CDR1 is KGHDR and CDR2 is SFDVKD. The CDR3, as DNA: TGTGCCACCAGTGATGGAGGGAAAAATTCACCCCTCCACTTT. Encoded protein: CATSDGGKNSPLHF.

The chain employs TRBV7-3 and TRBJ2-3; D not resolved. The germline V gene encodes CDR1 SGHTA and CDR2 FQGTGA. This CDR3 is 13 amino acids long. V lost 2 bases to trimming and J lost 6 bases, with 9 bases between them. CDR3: CASSLAPTDTQYF. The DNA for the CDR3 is TGTGCCAGCAGCTTAGCCCCTACCGATACGCAGTATTTT.

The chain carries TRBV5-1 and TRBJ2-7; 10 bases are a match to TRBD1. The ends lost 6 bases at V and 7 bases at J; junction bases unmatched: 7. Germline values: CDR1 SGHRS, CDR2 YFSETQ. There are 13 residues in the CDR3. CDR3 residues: CASTRQGAREQYF. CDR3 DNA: TGCGCCAGCACCAGACAGGGGGCTAGGGAGCAGTACTTC. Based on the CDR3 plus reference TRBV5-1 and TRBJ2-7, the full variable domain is KAGVTQTPRYLIKTRGQQVTLSCSPISGHRSVSWYQQTPGQGLQFLFEYFSETQRNKGNFPGRFSGRQFSNSRSEMNVSTLELGDSALYLCASTRQGAREQYFGPGTRLTVT.

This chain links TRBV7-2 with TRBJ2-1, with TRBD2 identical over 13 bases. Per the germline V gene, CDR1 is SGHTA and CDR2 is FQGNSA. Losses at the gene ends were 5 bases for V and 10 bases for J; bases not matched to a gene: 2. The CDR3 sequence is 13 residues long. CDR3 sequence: CASSPGLAGEQFF. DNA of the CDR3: TGTGCCAGCAGCCCGGGACTAGCGGGGGAGCAGTTCTTC.

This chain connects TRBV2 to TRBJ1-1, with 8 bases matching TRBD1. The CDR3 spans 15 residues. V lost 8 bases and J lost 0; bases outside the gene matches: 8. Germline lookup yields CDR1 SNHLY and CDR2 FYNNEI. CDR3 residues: CASLTGANMNTEAFF. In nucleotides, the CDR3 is TGTGCCAGCTTGACAGGGGCAAACATGAACACTGAAGCTTTCTTT.

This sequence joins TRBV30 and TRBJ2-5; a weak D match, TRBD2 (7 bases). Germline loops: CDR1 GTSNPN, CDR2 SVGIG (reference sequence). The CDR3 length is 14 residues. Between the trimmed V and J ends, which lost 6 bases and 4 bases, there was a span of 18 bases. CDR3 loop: CACDPWGGPETQYF. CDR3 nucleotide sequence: TGTGCCTGCGATCCTTGGGGGGGCCCAGAGACCCAGTACTTC.

CDR3 sequence: CASSQGPGDESPLHF. CDR3 in DNA: TGTGCCAGCAGCCAAGGGCCGGGTGATGAGTCACCCCTCCACTTT. The chain employs TRBV4-2 and TRBJ1-6, with D hard to call. Trimming shortened V by 1 base and J by 10 bases, and 14 bases separated the two germline ends. Germline V CDR1 and CDR2: LGHNA, YNFKEQ. The CDR3 is 15 residues long.

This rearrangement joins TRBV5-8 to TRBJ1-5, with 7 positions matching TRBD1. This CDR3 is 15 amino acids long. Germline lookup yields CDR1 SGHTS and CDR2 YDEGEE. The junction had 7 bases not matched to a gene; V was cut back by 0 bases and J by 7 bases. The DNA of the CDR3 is TGTGCCAGCAGCTTGGGGGACAGAACTTTCCAGCCCCAGCATTTT. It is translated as CASSLGDRTFQPQHF.

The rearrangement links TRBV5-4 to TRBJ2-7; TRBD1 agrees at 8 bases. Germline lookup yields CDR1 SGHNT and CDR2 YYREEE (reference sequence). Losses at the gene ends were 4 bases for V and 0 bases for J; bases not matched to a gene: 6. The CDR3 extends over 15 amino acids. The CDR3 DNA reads TGTGCCAGCAGCCGCGGACAGGGAAGCTCCTACGAGCAGTACTTC. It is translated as CASSRGQGSSYEQYF.

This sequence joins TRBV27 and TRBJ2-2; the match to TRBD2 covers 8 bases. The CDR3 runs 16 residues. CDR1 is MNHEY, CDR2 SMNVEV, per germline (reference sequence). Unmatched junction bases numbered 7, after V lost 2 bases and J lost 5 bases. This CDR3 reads CASSLGASGWTGELFF. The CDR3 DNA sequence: TGTGCCAGCAGTTTAGGGGCTAGCGGGTGGACCGGGGAGCTGTTTTTT.

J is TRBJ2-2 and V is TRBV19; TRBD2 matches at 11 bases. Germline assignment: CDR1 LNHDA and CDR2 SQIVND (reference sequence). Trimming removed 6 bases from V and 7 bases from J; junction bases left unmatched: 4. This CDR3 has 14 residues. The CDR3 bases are TGTGCCAGTAGACTAGCGGGAGCGGGCGGGGAGCTGTTTTTT. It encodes CASRLAGAGGELFF.

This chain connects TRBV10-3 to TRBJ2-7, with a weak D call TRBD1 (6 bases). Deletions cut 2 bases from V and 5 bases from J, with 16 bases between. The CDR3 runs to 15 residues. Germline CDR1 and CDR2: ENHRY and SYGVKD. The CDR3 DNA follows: TGTGCCATCAGTGAGACTACCAACAGGGTCCACGAGCAGTACTTC. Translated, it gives CAISETTNRVHEQYF.